This T cell receptor (beta chain) was documented in a study of blood T cell repertoires in COVID-19. Study background: Whether acute or convalescent, the COVID-19 samples came from the United States, Italy and Spain. The cDNA or gDNA used as material had been derived from T cells, B-cell-depleted T cells, or PBMCs.

In assigning cohorts, the study relied on participant-reported clinical history. Per the authors' pipeline: Amplification of reference gene primers provided the estimated nucleated cell counts. Data came from immunoSEQ multiplex PCR; TCRdb stores just in-frame clones and leaves some out. The DNA was the basis for D and trimming; V, J and clone size are from that table. Among 350,000 or so clones listed, around 85% were seen once. The CDR3 consists of 15 residues. The ends were cut back, 3 bases at V and 1 base at J, with 10 bases in the middle. The V gene's germline CDR1 is SNHLY and CDR2 FYNNEI. The chain employs TRBV2 and TRBJ1-5, with unresolved D. The sequence was collected from a woman in her forties with acute COVID-19. Sequenced sample: PBMCs or T cells enriched from blood (not recorded which). The CDR3 sequence is CASSDSTTSNQPQHF. The CDR3 coding sequence is TGTGCCAGCAGTGATTCAACAACCAGCAATCAGCCCCAGCATTTT. Based on the CDR3 plus reference TRBV2 and TRBJ1-5, the full variable domain is EPEVTQTPSHQVTQMGQEVILRCVPISNHLYFYWYRQILGQKVEFLVSFYNNEISEKSEIFDDQFSVERPDGSNFTLKIRSTKLEDSAMYFCASSDSTTSNQPQHFGDGTRLSIL.